The present T cell receptor beta chain was sequenced within a study of blood T cell repertoires in COVID-19. The length of the CDR3 is 15 residues. Germline V gene lookup returns CDR1 LNHDA and CDR2 SQIVND (reference sequence). V was clipped by 3 bases and J by 5 bases; unmatched bases: 3. Libraries were prepared by immunoSEQ multiplex PCR; TCRdb keeps only in-frame clonotypes and omits some of them. The sample holds approximately 240,000 clones, more than 60% seen once. The source is a woman between 40 and 50 years old with active or convalescent COVID-19. Specimen: peripheral blood. The rearrangement uses TRBV19 and TRBJ1-6; 8 bases map to TRBD1. CDR3 coding DNA: TGTGCCAGTAGTATCGGACAGGGCCATAATTCACCCCTCCACTTT. Protein sequence: CASSIGQGHNSPLHF.